This is a list of T cell receptor beta chains from one sample in a study of T cell responses to AZD1222 COVID-19 vaccine. Generated by immunoSEQ multiplex PCR, the TCRdb table keeps only in-frame clones and is missing some. The data contain under 40,000 clones, 70% to 90% of them seen just once; the ten biggest clones take up around 6.6%. The input for sequencing was peripheral blood, taken on day 0 of AZD1222 vaccination. The receptors originated from an adult in good health. CDR3s include the opening cysteine and the closing phenylalanine or tryptophan. The D gene is left open where the match is weak.

D,V,J,CDR3,DNA
.,TRBV25-1,TRBJ1-4,CASVGWSNEKLFF,TGTGCCAGCGTAGGTTGGAGTAATGAAAAACTGTTTTTT
.,TRBV20-1,TRBJ2-3,CSALQDPTQYF,TGCAGTGCACTACAGGATCCTACGCAGTATTTT
.,TRBV21-1,TRBJ2-3,CASSNIRLAGIDTQYF,TGTGCCAGCAGCAATATACGACTAGCGGGAATAGATACGCAGTATTTT
.,TRBV18,TRBJ1-1,CASSPLREGRTEAFF,TGTGCCAGCTCACCATTAAGGGAAGGACGCACTGAAGCTTTCTTT
.,TRBV19,TRBJ2-5,CASSIMQGLRETQYF,TGTGCCAGTAGTATAATGCAGGGTCTCCGGGAGACCCAGTACTTC
.,TRBV20-1,TRBJ2-1,CSARLKDEQFF,TGCAGTGCTAGACTAAAGGATGAGCAGTTCTTC
TRBD2,TRBV6-1,TRBJ2-3,CASSETSGYTDTQYF,TGTGCCAGCAGTGAGACTAGCGGCTACACAGATACGCAGTATTTT
TRBD1,TRBV6-6,TRBJ2-7,CASSYSGQGAYEQYF,TGTGCCAGCAGTTACTCCGGACAGGGGGCCTACGAGCAGTACTTC
.,TRBV6-1,TRBJ1-1,CASSEVGYAFF,TGTGCCAGCAGTGAAGTAGGGTATGCTTTCTTT
.,TRBV7-9,TRBJ2-7,CASRAGAGVISYEQYF,TGTGCCAGCAGAGCAGGAGCAGGGGTAATCTCCTACGAGCAGTACTTC
.,TRBV6-2/TRBV6-3,TRBJ1-5,CASSYQPGMGDNQPQHF,TGTGCCAGCAGTTACCAGCCAGGGATGGGAGACAATCAGCCCCAGCATTTT
.,TRBV5-4,TRBJ2-2,CASSSDTRTNTGELFF,TGTGCCAGCAGTTCCGACACGAGGACGAACACCGGGGAGCTGTTTTTT
.,TRBV9,TRBJ1-4,CASSVGNRAEKLFF,TGTGCCAGCAGCGTTGGTAACCGGGCTGAAAAACTGTTTTTT
.,TRBV11-2,TRBJ2-3,CASSFMIGTDTQYF,TGTGCCAGCAGCTTTATGATCGGTACAGATACGCAGTATTTT